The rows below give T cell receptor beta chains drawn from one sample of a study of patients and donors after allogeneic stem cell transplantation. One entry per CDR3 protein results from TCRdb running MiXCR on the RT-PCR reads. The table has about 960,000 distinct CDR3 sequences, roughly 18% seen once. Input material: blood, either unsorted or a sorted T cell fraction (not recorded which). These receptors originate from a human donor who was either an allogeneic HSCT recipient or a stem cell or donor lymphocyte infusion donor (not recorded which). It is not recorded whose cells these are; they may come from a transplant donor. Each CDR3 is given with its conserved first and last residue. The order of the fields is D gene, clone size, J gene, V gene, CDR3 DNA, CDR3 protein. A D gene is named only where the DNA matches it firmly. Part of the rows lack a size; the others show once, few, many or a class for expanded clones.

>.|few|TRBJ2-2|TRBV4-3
TGCGCCAGCAGCCAATCGAGGCAATACACCGGGGAGCTGTTTTTT
CASSQSRQYTGELFF
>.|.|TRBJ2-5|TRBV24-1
TGTGCCACCAGTGATTTCAGCGTGGGCGAGACCCAGTACTTC
CATSDFSVGETQYF
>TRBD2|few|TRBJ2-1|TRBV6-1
TGTGCCACCCAATCCGGGACTAGCGTCGGTCGCGGGCAGTTCTTC
CATQSGTSVGRGQFF
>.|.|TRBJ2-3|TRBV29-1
TGCAGCGGAGAGGGGGGCTCGGATACGCAGTATTTT
CSGEGGSDTQYF
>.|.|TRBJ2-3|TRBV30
TGTGCCCAACGGTTCTGCCCCCGGCAGTATTTT
CAQRFCPRQYF
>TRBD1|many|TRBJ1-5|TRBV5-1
TGCGCCAGCAGCTTGCAGGGACAGGGAGGCCAGCCCCAGCATTTT
CASSLQGQGGQPQHF
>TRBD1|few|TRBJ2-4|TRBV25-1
TGTGCCAGCAGTGAATCGGGGACAGGTAATCGGGACATTCAGTACTTC
CASSESGTGNRDIQYF
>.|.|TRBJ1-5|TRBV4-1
TGCGCCAGCAGCCAAGTCGACAGCAATCAGCCCCAGCATTTT
CASSQVDSNQPQHF
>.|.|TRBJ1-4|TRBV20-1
TGCAGTCCCTTAGCTTTGATAACTAATGAAAAACTGTTTTTT
CSPLALITNEKLFF
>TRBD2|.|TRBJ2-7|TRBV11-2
TGTGCCAGCAGCTTTAGTTTAAATCGCCGGGGGGGAAACTACGAGCAGTACTTC
CASSFSLNRRGGNYEQYF
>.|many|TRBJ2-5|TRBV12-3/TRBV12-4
TGTGCCAGCAGTTTACGGCCCTTGGACCCAGAGACCCAGTACTTC
CASSLRPLDPETQYF
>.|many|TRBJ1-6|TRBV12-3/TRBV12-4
TGTGCCAGCAGTTTCGGGGCCTCACCCCTCCACTTT
CASSFGASPLHF
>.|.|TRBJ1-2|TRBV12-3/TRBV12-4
TGTGCCAGCAGTTTTGCTGGCTACACCTTC
CASSFAGYTF
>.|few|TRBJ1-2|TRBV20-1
TGCAGTGCTAGAGATACACAGGGCCTCTATGGCTACACCTTC
CSARDTQGLYGYTF
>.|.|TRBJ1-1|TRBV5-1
TGCGCCAGCAGCTTGGCTCCGGGGCAATTCATGAACACTGAAGCTTTCTTT
CASSLAPGQFMNTEAFF
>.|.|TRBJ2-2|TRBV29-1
TGCAGCGTTGACAGAGCCACCGGGGAGCTGTTTTTT
CSVDRATGELFF
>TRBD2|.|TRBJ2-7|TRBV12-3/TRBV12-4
TGTGCCAGCCAACTAGCGGGCTCCTACGAGCAGTACTTC
CASQLAGSYEQYF
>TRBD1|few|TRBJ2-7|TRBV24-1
TGTGCCACCAGTGACCCCCGGGACAGCTCCTACGAGCAGTACTTC
CATSDPRDSSYEQYF
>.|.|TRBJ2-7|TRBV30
TGTGCCTGGAGTGTACTAGGGTATTCCTACGAGCAGTACTTC
CAWSVLGYSYEQYF
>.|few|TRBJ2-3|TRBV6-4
TGTGCCAGCAGTGACTCCCCGGCCAACTCGCCGGATACGCAGTATTTT
CASSDSPANSPDTQYF
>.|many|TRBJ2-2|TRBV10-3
TGTGCCATCAGTCCCCAGGGAGTTAACGGGGAGCTGTTTTTT
CAISPQGVNGELFF
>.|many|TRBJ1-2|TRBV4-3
TGCGCCAGCAGCCAAGATCTCCCGGTTATCAATCACTATGGCTACACCTTC
CASSQDLPVINHYGYTF
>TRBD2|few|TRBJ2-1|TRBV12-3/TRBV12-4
TGTGCCAGCAGCCGACGACTAGCGGGAGGAGGTGGTGAGCAGTTCTTC
CASSRRLAGGGGEQFF
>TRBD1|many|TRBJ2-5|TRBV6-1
TGTGCCAGCAGAACCGGGACAGGGGCCCGAGAGACCCAGTACTTC
CASRTGTGARETQYF
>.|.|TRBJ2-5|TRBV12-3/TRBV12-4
TGTGCAACCTACTCGGGGACCCAGTACTTC
CATYSGTQYF
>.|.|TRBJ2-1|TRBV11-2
TGTGCCAGCAGCTTATGGCATGAGCAGTTCTTC
CASSLWHEQFF
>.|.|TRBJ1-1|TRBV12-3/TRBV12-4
TGTGCCAGCAGTTTGAGGGGAATGGTGAACACTGAAGCTTTCTTT
CASSLRGMVNTEAFF
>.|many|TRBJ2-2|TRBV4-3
TGCGCCAGCAGCCAAGATCGAGCAGCGAACACCGGGGAGCTGTTTTTT
CASSQDRAANTGELFF
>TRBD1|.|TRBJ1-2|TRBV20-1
TGCAGTGCTAGGATAGGGGGACAGGGTCCCCACTATGGCTACACCTTC
CSARIGGQGPHYGYTF